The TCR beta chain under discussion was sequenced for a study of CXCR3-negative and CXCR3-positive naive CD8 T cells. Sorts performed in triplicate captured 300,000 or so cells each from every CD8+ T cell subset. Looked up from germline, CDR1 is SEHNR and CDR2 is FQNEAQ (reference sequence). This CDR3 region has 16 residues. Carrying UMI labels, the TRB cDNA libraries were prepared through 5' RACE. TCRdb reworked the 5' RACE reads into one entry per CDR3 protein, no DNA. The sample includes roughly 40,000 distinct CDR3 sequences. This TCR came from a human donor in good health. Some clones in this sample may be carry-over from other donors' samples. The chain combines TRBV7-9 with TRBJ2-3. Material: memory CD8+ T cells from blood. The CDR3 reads CASSNRLAGGTDTQYF.